The 27 T cell receptor beta chains below come from one sample, sequenced in a study of blood T cells in healthy people across ages. The use of a sample-barcoded 5' primer and a J-beta primer mix characterized a second PCR of 7 to 11 cycles. TCRdb re-called the 5' RACE reads with MiXCR, one entry per CDR3 protein. The repertoire holds some 850,000 distinct CDR3 sequences, 25% to 30% seen once, with about 3% in the top ten. The sample was also linked to a second study, of T cells of mothers and their children.

Material for sequencing was blood. These receptors were obtained from a boy aged 5-17 years in good health.

The chain carries TRBV5-1 and TRBJ2-1; TRBD2 matches at 15 bases. Germline trimming cut 0 bases from V and 1 base from J; bases unmatched to any gene: 2. The germline V gene has CDR1 SGHRS and CDR2 YFSETQ. CDR3 length equals 18 residues. The CDR3 loop reads CASSLGTSGGGSYNEQFF. The CDR3, as DNA: TGCGCCAGCAGCTTGGGGACTAGCGGGGGGGGTTCCTACAATGAGCAGTTCTTC.

This clonotype was seen only a few times. V gene TRBV12-3 or TRBV12-4 combines with J gene TRBJ2-5; 15 bases align to TRBD2. There are 19 residues in the CDR3. V trimming: 3 bases; J trimming: 2 bases; junction bases outside the gene matches: 10. In nucleotides, the CDR3 is TGTGCCAGCAGTTTGCCAAGGGGACTAGCGGGGGGAGGACAAGAGACCCAGTACTTC. This translates into CASSLPRGLAGGGQETQYF.

This clonotype has just a few counts. The chain has TRBV20-1 and TRBJ2-5; 7 nucleotides line up with TRBD1. Trimming cost V 8 bases and J 5 bases; bases outside gene matches: 11. CDR3 length: 13 residues. From germline, CDR1 is DFQATT and CDR2 SNEGSKA (reference sequence). CDR3 protein: CSLVAPGQETQYF. The CDR3 coding sequence is TGCAGTCTTGTCGCCCCGGGACAGGAGACCCAGTACTTC.

The sample holds a few counts of this clonotype. The rearrangement links TRBV29-1 to TRBJ1-3; D is possibly TRBD1 (6 bases). The CDR3 is 14 residues long. V lost 4 bases and J 4 bases, leaving 14 bases between the germline ends. Germline CDR1 is SQVTM and CDR2 is ANQGSEA. The CDR3: CSVGSGGEGNTIYF. CDR3 DNA: TGCAGCGTTGGATCGGGGGGCGAGGGAAACACCATATATTTT. Variable domain in full (rest from reference TRBV29-1 and TRBJ1-3): SAVISQKPSRDICQRGTSLTIQCQVDSQVTMMFWYRQQPGQSLTLIATANQGSEATYESGFVIDKFPISRPNLTFSTLTVSNMSPEDSSIYLCSVGSGGEGNTIYFGEGSWLTVV.

This clonotype was counted many times. The chain links TRBV6-6 to TRBJ2-1; maybe TRBD2 (6 bases). In germline, CDR1 is MNHNY, CDR2 SVGAGI (reference sequence). V was cut by 5 bases and J by 0 bases, with 11 bases left in between. This CDR3 is built from 15 residues. CDR3 bases: TGTGCCAGCAGTCCTAGCGTTCGCTCCTACAATGAGCAGTTCTTC. Translation: CASSPSVRSYNEQFF.

This clonotype was picked up a small number of times. The gene calls are TRBV6-4 and TRBJ2-4; maybe TRBD1 (6 bases). CDR1 is MRHNA and CDR2 is SNTAGT in the germline V gene. CDR3 length equals 17 residues. The germline V and J ends were trimmed by 7 bases and 0 bases, with 19 bases remaining between them. CDR3 loop: CASIILDRLKAKNIQYF. CDR3 in DNA: TGTGCCAGCATTATTCTGGACAGACTAAAAGCCAAAAACATTCAGTACTTC.

CDR3 nucleotide sequence: TGTGCCAGCAGTTTGTTAAGGGCCCATAATGAAAAACTGTTTTTT. This codes for CASSLLRAHNEKLFF. The rearrangement links TRBV28 to TRBJ1-4; D not certain. CDR1 is MDHEN, CDR2 SYDVKM, per germline. V lost 3 bases to trimming and J lost 4 bases, with 12 bases between them. The CDR3 is made up of 15 amino acids.

The CDR3 protein is CSARGSRDRGYNEQFF. The CDR3 region has the DNA TGCAGTGCTAGAGGTAGCCGGGACAGGGGATACAATGAGCAGTTCTTC. This chain links TRBV20-1 with TRBJ2-1; 10 nucleotides match TRBD1. Germline V gene lookup returns CDR1 DFQATT and CDR2 SNEGSKA (reference sequence). This CDR3 is 16 amino acids long. V dropped 1 base and J dropped 4; count of bases not matched to a gene: 7.

The chain employs TRBV12-3 or TRBV12-4 and TRBJ1-1, with 10 bases that match TRBD1. V shed 6 bases and J 9 bases; nucleotides not matched to a gene: 10. This CDR3 has 14 amino acids. CDR3 loop: CASRRGQGIVKAFF. CDR3 in DNA: TGTGCCAGCAGGCGGGGACAGGGGATAGTTAAAGCTTTCTTT.

The V gene is TRBV28, the J gene TRBJ2-7; 7 bases align to TRBD1. After removal of 5 bases from V and 5 bases from J, the junction contained 12 bases not matched to a gene. Per germline, CDR1 MDHEN and CDR2 SYDVKM. This CDR3 has 15 residues. CDR3 sequence: CASSPDREERHEQYF. CDR3 DNA sequence: TGTGCCAGCAGTCCCGACAGGGAAGAGCGACACGAGCAGTACTTC. Variable domain in full (rest from reference TRBV28 and TRBJ2-7): DVKVTQSSRYLVKRTGEKVFLECVQDMDHENMFWYRQDPGLGLRLIYFSYDVKMKEKGDIPEGYSVSREKKERFSLILESASTNQTSMYLCASSPDREERHEQYFGPGTRLTVT.

Only a few counts were recorded for this clonotype. CDR3 nucleotides: TGCAGTGCTAGAGATCCAACTACGGCTCAAGAGACCCAGTACTTC. It is translated as CSARDPTTAQETQYF. V usage is TRBV20-1 and J usage is TRBJ2-5; D ambiguous. The ends were cut back, 0 bases at V and 2 bases at J, with 13 bases in the middle. The CDR3 is 15 residues long. CDR1 DFQATT and CDR2 SNEGSKA come from the germline V gene (reference sequence).

This clonotype was counted a single time. The V call is TRBV7-6, the J call TRBJ2-1; 7 bases line up with TRBD2. This CDR3 has 15 residues. CDR1 is SGHVS, CDR2 FNYEAQ, per germline. V shed 0 bases, J shed 11 bases, and the junction held 10 bases outside the gene matches. As DNA, the CDR3 is TGTGCCAGCAGCTTAGCGATGGCAACCGGGACTAAGCAGTTCTTC. Its protein product is CASSLAMATGTKQFF.

Turning to this clonotype: Germline is not matched at one junction end, which may reflect a read error. The genes are TRBV15 and TRBJ2-7, with 9 bases identical to TRBD2. Germline values: CDR1 LNHNV, CDR2 YYDKDF (reference sequence). The CDR3 is 16 amino acids. The CDR3 loop is CATSRDTGTSSHEQYF. CDR3 DNA: TGTGCCACCAGCAGAGATACTGGGACTAGCTCCCACGAGCAGTACTTC.

The sample holds a few counts of this clonotype. The V and J genes are TRBV29-1 and TRBJ2-5, with TRBD2 matching 11 bases. The J call is uncertain, as TRBJ2-1 better fits the DNA end. The CDR3 spans 13 residues. Per germline, CDR1 SQVTM and CDR2 ANQGSEA. The CDR3 nucleotides are TGCAGCCAGGGGACTAGCGGAGGGAATGAGCAGTTCTTC. Translated, it gives CSQGTSGGNEQFF.

This chain links TRBV7-9 with TRBJ2-1, with 9 positions matching TRBD2. Germline assignment: CDR1 SEHNR and CDR2 FQNEAQ (reference sequence). V dropped 5 bases and J dropped 10; count of bases not matched to a gene: 12. CDR3 length: 15 amino acids. The CDR3 nucleotides read TGTGCCAGCAGCCTTGCGGGACTAGCTGGGCGGGAGCAGTTCTTC. Translating gives CASSLAGLAGREQFF.

The chain uses TRBV7-3 and TRBJ2-5, with D perhaps TRBD2 (5 bases). V dropped 5 bases and J dropped 3 bases, with 7 bases sitting between them. Germline V gives CDR1 SGHTA, CDR2 FQGTGA. The CDR3 is made up of 12 amino acids. In DNA, the CDR3 is TGTGCCAGCAGCCCGGGGAAAGAGACCCAGTACTTC. This encodes CASSPGKETQYF.

The V gene is TRBV6-6, the J gene TRBJ2-7; no reliable D call. V was pared by 6 bases and J by 2 bases, with 14 bases between. Per germline, CDR1 MNHNY and CDR2 SVGAGI (reference sequence). The CDR3 length is 14 residues. For the CDR3, the DNA is TGTGCCAGCAGGGGGATGTCATCAGCCTACGAGCAGTACTTC. Protein sequence: CASRGMSSAYEQYF.

This clonotype was counted many times. The chain employs TRBV18 and TRBJ2-5; 10 nucleotides align to TRBD2. This CDR3 has 13 amino acids. J was trimmed by 5 bases and V by 8 bases; bases with no gene match: 5. Per germline, CDR1 KGHSH and CDR2 LQKENI. CDR3 sequence: CASSPGLAETQYF. The CDR3 coding sequence is TGTGCCAGCAGCCCGGGACTAGCGGAGACCCAGTACTTC.

This clonotype appeared many times. The V call is TRBV29-1, the J call TRBJ2-5; D not resolved. Germline values: CDR1 SQVTM, CDR2 ANQGSEA. CDR3 length: 13 residues. Deletions cut 3 bases from V and 2 bases from J, with 10 bases between. CDR3 sequence (DNA): TGCAGCGTTGACGGCCAGATACAAGAGACCCAGTACTTC. As protein: CSVDGQIQETQYF.

The J gene is TRBJ2-5, the V gene TRBV6-1, with 7 bases lining up with TRBD1. The J call is in doubt because the DNA end fits TRBJ2-1 better. Looked up from germline, CDR1 is MNHNS and CDR2 is SASEGT. The length of the CDR3 is 15 residues. Here the CDR3 DNA reads TGTGCCAGCAGGAATGTGAGACAGGGTAGCAATGAGCAGTTCTTC. Translated, it gives CASRNVRQGSNEQFF.

The chain links TRBV7-3 to TRBJ2-5, with D possibly being TRBD1 (6 bases). The DNA end is more similar to TRBJ2-1, so the J call may be wrong. Germline V CDR1 and CDR2: SGHTA, FQGTGA. CDR3 size: 12 residues. The CDR3 spells CASSPRGSEQFF. In nucleotides, the CDR3 is TGTGCCAGCAGCCCAAGGGGGTCGGAGCAGTTCTTC.

This clonotype was counted a few times. This chain connects TRBV25-1 to TRBJ2-5, with D unresolved. Germline V gene sequence: CDR1 MGHDK, CDR2 SYGVNS. Trimming took off 7 bases at V and 5 bases at J, with 14 bases between the two ends. The CDR3 is 13 amino acids. Here the CDR3 reads CASTPPSLETQYF. CDR3 DNA sequence: TGTGCCAGCACCCCCCCTTCCCTGGAGACCCAGTACTTC.

This clonotype has a handful of counts. The V and J genes are TRBV4-1 and TRBJ2-7, with a tentative D call TRBD1 (7 bases). The CDR3 runs to 13 residues. Germline V CDR1 and CDR2: MGHRA, YSYEKL. V was cut by 0 bases and J by 5 bases, with 8 bases left in between. This chain's CDR3 is CASSQDRGDEQYF. CDR3 nucleotide sequence: TGCGCCAGCAGCCAAGACAGGGGGGACGAGCAGTACTTC.

This clonotype was found a few times. The chain couples TRBV30 to TRBJ2-5; TRBD1 is a possible D gene (6 bases). CDR1 is GTSNPN and CDR2 is SVGIG in the germline V gene (reference sequence). Trimming took 0 bases from V and 2 from J, leaving 13 bases between them. The CDR3 length is 15 residues. The CDR3 DNA sequence: TGTGCCTGGAGTGTACTTAGGGGACAACAAGAGACCCAGTACTTC. It specifies CAWSVLRGQQETQYF.

Only one count was recorded for this clonotype. The rearrangement links TRBV20-1 to TRBJ2-1, with 9 positions matching TRBD2. There are 13 residues in the CDR3. Germline V CDR1 and CDR2: DFQATT, SNEGSKA (reference sequence). V shed 7 bases and J 5 bases; nucleotides not matched to a gene: 6. The DNA for the CDR3 is TGCAGTGTTTCGACTAGCGGAGACAATGAGCAGTTCTTC. Translation gives CSVSTSGDNEQFF.

The rearrangement uses TRBV12-3 or TRBV12-4 and TRBJ2-5; 10 positions agree with TRBD2. The J segment lost 2 bases and the V segment lost 6 bases, leaving 9 bases of the junction unmatched. This CDR3 spans 16 amino acids. The CDR3 reads CASSRFLLAGQETQYF. The CDR3 nucleotides are TGTGCCAGCAGCCGCTTTTTACTAGCGGGACAAGAGACCCAGTACTTC.

The chain joins TRBV7-3 to TRBJ2-3; 10 nucleotides line up with TRBD2. The CDR3 has 15 residues. CDR1 is SGHTA and CDR2 is FQGTGA in the germline V gene. Losses at the gene ends were 3 bases for V and 6 bases for J; bases not matched to a gene: 6. CDR3 sequence (DNA): TGTGCCAGCAGCTTGAAGACTAGCGGGTTTGATACGCAGTATTTT. Translated: CASSLKTSGFDTQYF.